These 9 T cell receptor beta chains were all obtained from the same sample, sequenced in a study of radiotherapy plus CTLA-4 blockade in lung cancer. TCRdb keeps only in-frame clones here, not all; method: immunoSEQ multiplex PCR. This sample has roughly 32,000 clones; about 69% occur once, and the top ten carry 13% to 15%. Here the sequenced sample was peripheral blood, taken from a patient treated with radiotherapy plus ipilimumab. Receptor source: a human donor with non-small cell lung cancer that progressed on radiotherapy plus ipilimumab.

The chain joins TRBV7-2 to TRBJ2-7, with D perhaps matching TRBD1 (5 bases). Trimming left V 1 base short and J 0 bases short, with 7 bases between. The CDR3 sequence is 14 residues long. Per germline, CDR1 SGHTA and CDR2 FQGNSA. The CDR3 DNA sequence: TGTGCCAGCAGCTTAGGACAGTACTCCTACGAGCAGTACTTC. Amino acids: CASSLGQYSYEQYF. The full variable domain, rest sourced from reference TRBV7-2 and TRBJ2-7, is GAGVSQSPSNKVTEKGKDVELRCDPISGHTALYWYRQSLGQGLEFLIYFQGNSAPDKSGLPSDRFSAERTGGSVSTLTIQRTQQEDSAVYLCASSLGQYSYEQYFGPGTRLTVT.

This chain connects TRBV28 to TRBJ2-1; D is possibly TRBD1 (6 bases). The ends were cut back, 3 bases at V and 2 bases at J, with 11 bases in the middle. The V gene's germline CDR1 is MDHEN and CDR2 SYDVKM. The CDR3 spans 15 residues. The CDR3 reads CASSFRDKTYNEQFF. CDR3 in DNA: TGTGCCAGCAGTTTCCGGGACAAGACCTACAATGAGCAGTTCTTC.

CDR3: CASSSSRGSNTGELFF. The CDR3 nucleotides read TGTGCCAGCAGTTCCTCAAGGGGTTCGAACACCGGGGAGCTGTTTTTT. The rearrangement uses TRBV28 and TRBJ2-2, with D maybe TRBD1 (5 bases). V dropped 4 bases and J dropped 0 bases, with 12 bases sitting between them. Germline CDR1 is MDHEN and CDR2 is SYDVKM. This CDR3 is built from 16 residues.

Of note for this clone: The likely explanation is a read error, given a far larger clone one base away. The rearrangement joins TRBV4-2 to TRBJ2-7; D possibly matches TRBD1 or TRBD2 (5 bases each). Germline V lookup: CDR1 LGHNA, CDR2 YNFKEQ. Deletions cut 5 bases from V and 5 bases from J, with 10 bases between. The CDR3 spans 12 residues. This chain's CDR3 is CASSDGTHEQYF. The CDR3 DNA reads TGTGCCAGCAGCGACGGGACCCACGAGCAGTACTTC.

The chain is built from TRBV18 and TRBJ2-1; D call uncertain. This CDR3 has 16 residues. CDR1 is KGHSH and CDR2 is LQKENI in the germline V gene. V gave up 3 bases and J gave up 1 base, with 13 bases separating them. The CDR3 sequence: CASSPQNSESYNEQFF. The CDR3 DNA follows: TGTGCCAGCTCACCTCAGAACAGCGAGTCCTACAATGAGCAGTTCTTC. The full variable domain, with the rest looked up from reference TRBV18 and TRBJ2-1, is NAGVMQNPRHLVRRRGQEARLRCSPMKGHSHVYWYRQLPEEGLKFMVYLQKENIIDESGMPKERFSAEFPKEGPSILRIQQVVRGDSAAYFCASSPQNSESYNEQFFGPGTRLTVL.

V gene TRBV12-5 combines with J gene TRBJ1-1; possible D gene TRBD1, 6 bases. Germline V gives CDR1 LGHNT, CDR2 FRNRAP. The CDR3 is 13 amino acids. V was clipped by 6 bases and J by 0 bases, with 8 bases between them. CDR3 sequence: CASGTGMNTEAFF. The DNA for the CDR3 is TGTGCTAGTGGGACAGGCATGAACACTGAAGCTTTCTTT. Full variable domain (missing parts from reference TRBV12-5 and TRBJ1-1): DARVTQTPRHKVTEMGQEVTMRCQPILGHNTVFWYRQTMMQGLELLAYFRNRAPLDDSGMPKDRFSAEMPDATLATLKIQPSEPRDSAVYFCASGTGMNTEAFFGQGTRLTVV.

The chain combines TRBV7-9 with TRBJ2-7; 7 bases align to TRBD2. Germline V gene sequence: CDR1 SEHNR, CDR2 FQNEAQ (reference sequence). The V segment lost 6 bases and the J segment 6 bases; nucleotides outside the gene matches: 5. CDR3 length equals 12 residues. CDR3 residues: CASRQREGEQYF. The CDR3 DNA reads TGTGCCAGCAGACAGAGGGAGGGCGAGCAGTACTTC.

The V and J genes are TRBV19 and TRBJ2-1; 8 bases are a match to TRBD1. V was pared by 3 bases and J by 6 bases, with 4 bases of the junction left unmatched. This CDR3 is built from 14 residues. The germline V gene encodes CDR1 LNHDA and CDR2 SQIVND (reference sequence). The CDR3 DNA is TGTGCCAGTAGTATGGACAGGGAGGTCAATGAGCAGTTCTTC. This codes for CASSMDREVNEQFF.

The chain is built from TRBV6-5 and TRBJ1-2; 7 bases align to TRBD1. CDR3 size: 13 residues. Germline-derived CDR1 and CDR2 are MNHEY and SVGAGI. Unmatched junction bases numbered 9, after V lost 7 bases and J lost 7 bases. CDR3 nucleotide sequence: TGTGCCAGCAATGACAGGGCTGGTCGTGGCTACACCTTC. Amino acids: CASNDRAGRGYTF.